This T cell receptor beta chain comes out of a study of T cells expressing NK-cell markers. Study background: Eight donors were sequenced, of whom seven were HCMV-seropositive, while the remaining one was HCMV-seronegative.

Of note for this clonotype: What it binds is not known.

The CDR3 is 14 amino acids. Germline V gene data show CDR1 as SGHDT and CDR2 as YYEEEE. Whole-study results and caveats: Nothing established the HCMV specificity of expanded NKG2C+ T cell clones. A few of the donors also had these clonotypes leading their CD3+CD56-NKG2C+ fraction.

Scientists made TCR beta cDNA using 5'RACE template switching with UMIs. Reanalyzing the 5' RACE reads, TCRdb keeps one entry per CDR3 protein, without DNA. This sample's clone table lists roughly 160,000 distinct CDR3 sequences. The V gene is TRBV5-6, the J gene TRBJ2-5; TCRdb's D call, TRBD2, is unchecked because there is no DNA. Sample: blood T cells: a sorted CD56 or NKG2C T cell subset, CD4+ or CD8+ T cells, or bulk PBMC T cells (not recorded which). This receptor was identified in a woman between 18 and 69 years old in good health. This chain's CDR3 is CASSPLAGGKTQYF.